One and the same sample provided the 14 T cell receptor beta chains below, sequenced in a study of beta chain features in type 1 diabetes. These TCRs' antigens remain unknown. Investigators reverse transcribed all isolated RNA, so they sequenced expressed TCRB transcripts. The repertoire was sequenced with immunoSEQ multiplex PCR; TCRdb's copy has only in-frame clones and lacks some. This sample has more than 120,000 clones, with 10% to 15% found just once. Study conclusions and caveats: A moderate, significant TCRB CDR3 shortening appeared in type 1 diabetes across four CD4+ subsets.

Material for sequencing was central memory CD4+ T cells from blood. The receptor set was obtained from a young man with type 1 diabetes.

In its sample, this clone was seen a few times. The chain carries TRBV25-1 and TRBJ2-7; D not resolved. The CDR3 spans 12 residues. V shed 5 bases and J shed 3 bases, with 8 bases lying between them. Germline V gene sequence: CDR1 MGHDK, CDR2 SYGVNS. The CDR3 region has the DNA TGTGCCAGCAGTCCCTGGGACTACGAGCAGTACTTC. Translation: CASSPWDYEQYF.

There are a few counts of this clone. The chain couples TRBV19 to TRBJ2-1, with D perhaps being TRBD1 or TRBD2 (5 bases each). The CDR3 has 15 residues. Trimming cost V 4 bases and J 2 bases, with 12 bases left between them. Per the germline V gene, CDR1 is LNHDA and CDR2 is SQIVND (reference sequence). The CDR3: CASSRPGPAYNEQFF. The CDR3 bases are TGTGCCAGTAGTAGACCGGGACCAGCCTACAATGAGCAGTTCTTC.

This clone has just a few counts. The rearrangement links TRBV28 to TRBJ2-1, with 13 positions matching TRBD2. Trimming took 8 bases from V and 8 from J; bases not matched to a gene: 9. The CDR3 consists of 15 residues. Per germline, CDR1 MDHEN and CDR2 SYDVKM. CDR3 bases: TGTGCCAGCGGACTAGCGGGGGCCAATGGGGATGAGCAGTTCTTC. As protein: CASGLAGANGDEQFF.

This clone was seen just once. The rearrangement links TRBV30 to TRBJ2-7; TRBD1 matches 8 bases. V shed 1 base and J 2 bases; nucleotides not matched to a gene: 4. CDR1 is GTSNPN and CDR2 is SVGIG in the germline V gene (reference sequence). The CDR3 has 14 amino acids. Written as DNA, the CDR3 is TGTGCCTGGAGTGAGGGGACAGGAGCCTACGAGCAGTACTTC. Its translation: CAWSEGTGAYEQYF.

The J gene is TRBJ2-7, the V gene TRBV29-1; D is perhaps TRBD1 or TRBD2 (6 bases each). Trimming pared 4 bases from V and 2 bases from J, leaving 18 bases between. CDR1 is SQVTM and CDR2 is ANQGSEA in the germline V gene. The CDR3 consists of 15 residues. The CDR3 region has the DNA TGCAGCGTTGTGTCCCTAGGGGGGTTCCCCTACGAGCAGTACTTC. It yields the protein CSVVSLGGFPYEQYF.

In this sample, this clone turned up a few times. CDR3 nucleotide sequence: TGTGCCACCAGCAGAGAGGGGGGGATTCAACCCCTCCACTTT. Its protein is CATSREGGIQPLHF. This chain joins TRBV15 and TRBJ1-6; D may be TRBD1 (5 bases). The CDR3 is 14 amino acids. V lost 0 bases and J lost 12, with 12 bases in between. Germline-derived CDR1 and CDR2 are LNHNV and YYDKDF (reference sequence).

Sample share makes this clone medium-sized. J is TRBJ2-1 and V is TRBV14; maybe TRBD2 (5 bases). The CDR3 extends over 14 amino acids. V was cut by 8 bases and J by 0 bases, with 11 bases left in between. Germline values: CDR1 SGHDN, CDR2 FVKESK. CDR3 protein: CASQLTSSYNEQFF. The CDR3 region has the DNA TGTGCCAGCCAGCTTACTAGCTCCTACAATGAGCAGTTCTTC.

This clone was seen only a few times. The genes are TRBV30 and TRBJ1-2; no clear D gene. Germline CDR1 is GTSNPN and CDR2 is SVGIG (reference sequence). V gave up 0 bases and J gave up 6 bases, with 8 bases separating them. The CDR3 is made up of 12 amino acids. This chain's CDR3 is CAWSVPGNGYTF. The CDR3 bases are TGTGCCTGGAGTGTACCAGGTAATGGCTACACCTTC.

This clone was detected a few times. This chain connects TRBV7-9 to TRBJ2-3; unclear D gene. CDR3 size: 12 residues. The ends were cut back, 4 bases at V and 4 bases at J, with 6 bases in the middle. Germline V gives CDR1 SEHNR, CDR2 FQNEAQ (reference sequence). CDR3 coding DNA: TGTGCCAGCAGCTCCGAGTCAGATACGCAGTATTTT. Translation gives CASSSESDTQYF.

The table lists this clone with many counts. CDR3 region: CASSELEGTSTEAFF. CDR3 DNA: TGTGCCAGCAGTGAGTTGGAGGGTACGAGCACTGAAGCTTTCTTT. The chain links TRBV2 to TRBJ1-1; D call uncertain. V was pared by 3 bases and J by 4 bases, with 15 bases between. This CDR3 region has 15 residues. The V gene's germline CDR1 is SNHLY and CDR2 FYNNEI.

The V and J genes are TRBV2 and TRBJ1-4; 7 bases map to TRBD1. V shed 8 bases, J shed 8 bases, and the junction held 11 bases outside the gene matches. CDR1 SNHLY and CDR2 FYNNEI come from the germline V gene. The length of the CDR3 is 14 residues. Here the CDR3 reads CASRNDRAGEKLFF. CDR3 sequence (DNA): TGTGCCAGCCGAAACGACAGGGCGGGGGAAAAACTGTTTTTT.

This clone is a singleton in its sample. The rearrangement joins TRBV9 to TRBJ2-3; 13 bases align to TRBD2. The CDR3 is made up of 17 amino acids. Germline V gene sequence: CDR1 SGDLS, CDR2 YYNGEE. The trim removed 0 bases at V and 6 bases at J, leaving 7 bases unmatched. The chain's CDR3 is CASSVVPLAGGSDTQYF. The CDR3 DNA reads TGTGCCAGCAGCGTAGTCCCACTAGCGGGGGGGAGTGATACGCAGTATTTT.

This clone appeared a few times. CDR3 in DNA: TGTGCCAGCAGCGTAAGCGGTGCCTCCGCGTCTGGGTATGGCTACACCTTC. Its translation: CASSVSGASASGYGYTF. The chain employs TRBV9 and TRBJ1-2; D is uncertain. CDR1 is SGDLS and CDR2 is YYNGEE in the germline V gene. Trimming removed 1 base at V and 5 bases at J, with 21 bases between. The CDR3 has 17 amino acids. Based on the CDR3 plus reference TRBV9 and TRBJ1-2, the full variable domain is DSGVTQTPKHLITATGQRVTLRCSPRSGDLSVYWYQQSLDQGLQFLIQYYNGEERAKGNILERFSAQQFPDLHSELNLSSLELGDSALYFCASSVSGASASGYGYTFGSGTRLTVV.

The gene calls are TRBV10-3 and TRBJ2-2; 8 nucleotides align to TRBD1. The CDR3 extends over 15 amino acids. Germline CDR1 and CDR2: ENHRY and SYGVKD. V gave up 5 bases and J gave up 5 bases; unmatched junction bases: 7. CDR3 protein: CAISPGTGTTGELFF. CDR3 DNA sequence: TGTGCCATCAGTCCAGGGACAGGAACGACCGGGGAGCTGTTTTTT.